This T cell receptor (beta chain) was captured by sequencing in a study of blood T cell repertoires in COVID-19. Measured with immunoSEQ multiplex PCR; TCRdb has only the in-frame clones, and not every one. The sample has roughly 150,000 clones, about four fifths seen once. The specimen was peripheral blood. The receptor was derived from a woman older than 75 with acute or convalescent COVID-19.

The CDR3 nucleotides read TGCAGCGTTGGTCGATCAGGACCGGGGGATGAGCAGTTCTTC. Its protein product is CSVGRSGPGDEQFF. The rearrangement links TRBV29-1 to TRBJ2-1; D perhaps matches TRBD2 (6 bases). Germline loops: CDR1 SQVTM, CDR2 ANQGSEA. Trimming shortened V by 4 bases and J by 8 bases, and 18 bases separated the two germline ends. The CDR3 totals 14 residues.